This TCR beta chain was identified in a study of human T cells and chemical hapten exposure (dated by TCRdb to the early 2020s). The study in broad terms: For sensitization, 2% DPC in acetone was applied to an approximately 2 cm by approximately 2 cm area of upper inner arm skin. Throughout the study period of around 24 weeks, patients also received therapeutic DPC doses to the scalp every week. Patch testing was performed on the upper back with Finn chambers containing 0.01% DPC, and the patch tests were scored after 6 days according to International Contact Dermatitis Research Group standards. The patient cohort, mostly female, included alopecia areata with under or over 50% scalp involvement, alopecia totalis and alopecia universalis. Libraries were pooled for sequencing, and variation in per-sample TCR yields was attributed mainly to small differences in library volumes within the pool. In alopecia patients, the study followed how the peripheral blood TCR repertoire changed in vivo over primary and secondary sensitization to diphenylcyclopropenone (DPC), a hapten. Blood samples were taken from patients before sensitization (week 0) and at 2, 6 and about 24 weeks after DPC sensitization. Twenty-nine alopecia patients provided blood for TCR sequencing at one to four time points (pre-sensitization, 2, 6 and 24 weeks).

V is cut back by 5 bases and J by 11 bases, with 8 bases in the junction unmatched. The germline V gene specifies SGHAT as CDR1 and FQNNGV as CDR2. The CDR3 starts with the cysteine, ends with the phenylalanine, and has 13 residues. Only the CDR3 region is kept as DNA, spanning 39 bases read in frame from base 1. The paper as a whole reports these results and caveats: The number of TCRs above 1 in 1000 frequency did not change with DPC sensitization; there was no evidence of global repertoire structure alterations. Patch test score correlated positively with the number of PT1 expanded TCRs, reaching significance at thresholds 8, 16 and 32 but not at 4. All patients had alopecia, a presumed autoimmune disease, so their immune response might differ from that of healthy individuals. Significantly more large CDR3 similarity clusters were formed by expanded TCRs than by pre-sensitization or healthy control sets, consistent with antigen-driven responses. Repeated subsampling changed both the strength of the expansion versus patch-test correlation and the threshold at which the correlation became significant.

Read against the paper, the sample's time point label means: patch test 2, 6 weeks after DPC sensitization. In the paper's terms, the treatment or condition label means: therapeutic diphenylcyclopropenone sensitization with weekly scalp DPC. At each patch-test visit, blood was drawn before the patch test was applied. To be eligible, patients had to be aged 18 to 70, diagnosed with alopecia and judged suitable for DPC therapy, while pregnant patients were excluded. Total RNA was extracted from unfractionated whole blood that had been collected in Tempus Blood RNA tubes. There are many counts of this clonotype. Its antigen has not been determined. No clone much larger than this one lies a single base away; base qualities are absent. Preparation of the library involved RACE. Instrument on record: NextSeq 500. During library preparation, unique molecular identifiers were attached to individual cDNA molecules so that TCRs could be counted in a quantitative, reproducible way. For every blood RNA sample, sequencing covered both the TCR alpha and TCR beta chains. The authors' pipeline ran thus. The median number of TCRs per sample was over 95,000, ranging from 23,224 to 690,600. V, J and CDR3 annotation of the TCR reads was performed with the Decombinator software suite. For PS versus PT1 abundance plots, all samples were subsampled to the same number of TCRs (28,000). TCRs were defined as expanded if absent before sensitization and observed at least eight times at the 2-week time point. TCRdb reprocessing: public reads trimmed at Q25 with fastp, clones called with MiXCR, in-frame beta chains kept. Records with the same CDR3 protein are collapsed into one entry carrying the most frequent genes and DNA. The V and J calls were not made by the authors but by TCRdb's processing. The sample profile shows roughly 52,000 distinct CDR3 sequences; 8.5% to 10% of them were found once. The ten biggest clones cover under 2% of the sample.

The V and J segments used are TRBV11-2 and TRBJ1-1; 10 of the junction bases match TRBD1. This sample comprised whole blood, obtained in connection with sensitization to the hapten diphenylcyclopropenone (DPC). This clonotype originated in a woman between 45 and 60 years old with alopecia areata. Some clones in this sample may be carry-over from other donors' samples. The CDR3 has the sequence CASSDRTGGYAFF. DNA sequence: TGTGCCAGCAGCGACCGGACAGGGGGGTACGCTTTCTTT.